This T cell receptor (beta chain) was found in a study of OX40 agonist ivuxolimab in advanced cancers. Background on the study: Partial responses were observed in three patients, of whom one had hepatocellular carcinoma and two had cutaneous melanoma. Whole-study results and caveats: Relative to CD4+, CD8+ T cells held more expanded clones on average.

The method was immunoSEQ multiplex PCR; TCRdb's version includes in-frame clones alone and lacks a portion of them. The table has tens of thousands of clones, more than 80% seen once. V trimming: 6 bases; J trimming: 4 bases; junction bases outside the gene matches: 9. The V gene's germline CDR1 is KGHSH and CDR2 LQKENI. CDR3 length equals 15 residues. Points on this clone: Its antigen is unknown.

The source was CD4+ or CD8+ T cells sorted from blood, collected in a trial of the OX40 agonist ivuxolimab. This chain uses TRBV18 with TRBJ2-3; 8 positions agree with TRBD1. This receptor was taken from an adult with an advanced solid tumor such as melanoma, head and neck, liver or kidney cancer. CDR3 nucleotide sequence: TGTGCCAGCTCCCGGGACAGGCTCCCCGCAGATACGCAGTATTTT. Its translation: CASSRDRLPADTQYF.